The 6 T cell receptor beta chains below were found in one sample sequenced in a study of cytomegalovirus exposure and HLA in healthy donors. The PCR ran on 60 Vbeta and 13 Jbeta primers. Libraries were prepared by immunoSEQ multiplex PCR; TCRdb keeps only in-frame clonotypes and omits some of them. The data show under 130,000 clones, around four fifths seen once. The sample consisted of PBMCs. These receptors were taken from a man aged 30-40 years in good health and CMV-seronegative.

The chain is built from TRBV29-1 and TRBJ1-2, with D maybe TRBD1 (6 bases). The V gene's germline CDR1 is SQVTM and CDR2 ANQGSEA. The length of the CDR3 is 14 residues. V was pared by 7 bases and J by 6 bases, with 21 bases between. The CDR3 nucleotides read TGCAGCGCCCGGACAGCGACGGCCTTTGATGGCTACACCTTC. Amino acid sequence: CSARTATAFDGYTF.

In this sample, this clone turned up a few times. The chain recombines TRBV4-1 with TRBJ1-4, with 10 nucleotides matching TRBD1. The germline V gene has CDR1 MGHRA and CDR2 YSYEKL. V shed 4 bases and J 7 bases; nucleotides not matched to a gene: 15. The CDR3 extends over 18 amino acids. The CDR3 DNA reads TGCGCCAGCAGCCTATTAGTCCCGGGACAGGGGTTGGGTGAAAAACTGTTTTTT. Residues: CASSLLVPGQGLGEKLFF.

The genes are TRBV19 and TRBJ1-2, with TRBD1 identical over 11 bases. Germline values: CDR1 LNHDA, CDR2 SQIVND (reference sequence). The CDR3 contains 15 residues. The V gene end was trimmed by 4 bases and the J gene end by 7 bases; junction bases not matched to a gene: 8. The CDR3 protein is CASSTSGTGGLGYTF. As DNA, the CDR3 is TGTGCCAGTAGTACCTCCGGGACAGGGGGTCTTGGCTACACCTTC.

The rearrangement uses TRBV7-9 and TRBJ1-2; 9 bases line up with TRBD1. Germline-derived CDR1 and CDR2 are SEHNR and FQNEAQ (reference sequence). With 6 bases clipped from V and 8 bases from J, the junction kept 13 bases outside the gene matches. The CDR3 covers 15 residues. Here the CDR3 reads CASRSGLGQGSGYTF. The CDR3 DNA follows: TGTGCCAGCAGAAGCGGATTGGGACAGGGAAGCGGCTACACCTTC.

V gene TRBV21-1 combines with J gene TRBJ1-5. TRBV21-1 is given as a pseudogene. This CDR3 is built from 16 residues. CDR3 DNA sequence: TGTGCCAGCAGCAAAGGGGCGGGGGTCCCCAATCAGCCCCAGCATTTT. Its translation is CASSKGAGVPNQPQHF.

The V call is TRBV7-8, the J call TRBJ1-2; D is ambiguous. The V gene's germline CDR1 is SGHVS and CDR2 FQNEAQ. The V gene lost 2 bases and the J gene lost 3 bases, with 10 bases spanning the gap. The length of the CDR3 is 14 residues. CDR3 in amino acids: CASSLSLGDYGYTF. CDR3 bases: TGTGCCAGCAGCTTATCCCTCGGGGACTATGGCTACACCTTC.